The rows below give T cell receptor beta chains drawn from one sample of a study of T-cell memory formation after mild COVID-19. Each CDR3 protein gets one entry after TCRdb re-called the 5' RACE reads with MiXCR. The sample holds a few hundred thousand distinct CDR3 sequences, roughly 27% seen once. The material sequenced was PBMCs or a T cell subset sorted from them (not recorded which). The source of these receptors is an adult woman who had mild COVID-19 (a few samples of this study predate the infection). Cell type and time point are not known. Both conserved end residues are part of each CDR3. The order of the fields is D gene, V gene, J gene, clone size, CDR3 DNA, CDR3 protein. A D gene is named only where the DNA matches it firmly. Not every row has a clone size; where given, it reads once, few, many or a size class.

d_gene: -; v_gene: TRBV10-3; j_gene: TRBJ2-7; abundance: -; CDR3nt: TGTGCCATCAGTGAACGGCTGAGCTCCTACGAGCAGTACTTC; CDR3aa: CAISERLSSYEQYF
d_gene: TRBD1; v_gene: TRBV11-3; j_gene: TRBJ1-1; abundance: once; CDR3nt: TGTGCCAGCAGCTTAATGGGACAGGGTGACACTGAAGCTTTCTTT; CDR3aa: CASSLMGQGDTEAFF
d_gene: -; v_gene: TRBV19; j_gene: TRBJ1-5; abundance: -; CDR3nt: TGTGCCAGTAGTATCTGGGGGCCGCAGCCCCAGCATTTT; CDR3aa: CASSIWGPQPQHF
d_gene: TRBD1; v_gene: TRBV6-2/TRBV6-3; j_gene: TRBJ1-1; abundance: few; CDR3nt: TGTGCCAGCAGCCTCTCACGCAGGGGGCTCACTGAAGCTTTCTTT; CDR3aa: CASSLSRRGLTEAFF
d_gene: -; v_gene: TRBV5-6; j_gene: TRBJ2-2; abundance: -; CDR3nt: TGTGCCAGCAGCTTTGGGACGAACACCGGGGAGCTGTTTTTT; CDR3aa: CASSFGTNTGELFF
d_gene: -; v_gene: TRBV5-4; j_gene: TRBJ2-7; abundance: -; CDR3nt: TGTGCCAGCAGCTTGGGGACAGACTATTACGAGCAGTACTTC; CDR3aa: CASSLGTDYYEQYF
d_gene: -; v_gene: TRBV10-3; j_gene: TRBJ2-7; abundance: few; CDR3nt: TGTGCCATCAGTGCTTTACCCGGGGCCTACGAGCAGTACTTC; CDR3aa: CAISALPGAYEQYF
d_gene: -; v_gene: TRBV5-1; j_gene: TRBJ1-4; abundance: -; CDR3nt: TGCGCCAGCAGCTTGACCGGTGTAACTAATGAAAAACTGTTTTTT; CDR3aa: CASSLTGVTNEKLFF
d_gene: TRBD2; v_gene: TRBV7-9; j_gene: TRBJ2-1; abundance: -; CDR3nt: TGTGCCAGCAGCTCCCTTATCCGGACGCGGGAGGTTCGGTATAATGAGCAGTTCTTC; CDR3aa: CASSSLIRTREVRYNEQFF
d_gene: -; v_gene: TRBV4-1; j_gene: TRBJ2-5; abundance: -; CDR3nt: TGCGCCAGCAGCCAAGTAGGACGGAGGATCCAAGAGACCCAGTACTTC; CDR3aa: CASSQVGRRIQETQYF
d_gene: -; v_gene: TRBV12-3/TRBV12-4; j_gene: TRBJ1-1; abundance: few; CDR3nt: TGTGCCAGCAGTAGGCCTCTCATGAACACTGAAGCTTTCTTT; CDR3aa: CASSRPLMNTEAFF